This T cell receptor (beta chain) was obtained from a study of technical replicates of blood from four donors. This clone was observed a single time. The identical CDR3 is also encoded by other nucleotide sequences in the sample. The CDR3 spans 13 residues. Germline CDR1 is SGHTA and CDR2 is FQGTGA. Trimming took off 5 bases at V and 1 base at J, with 8 bases between the two ends. Only in-frame clones appear in the TCRdb table, and some are missing; sequencing was by immunoSEQ multiplex PCR. The data contain approximately 80,000 clones, 70% to 90% of them singletons. This TCR was sampled from a human donor in good health. This chain connects TRBV7-3 to TRBJ1-1; D gene uncertain. The specimen was T cells isolated from PBMCs. Here the CDR3 DNA reads TGTGCCAGCAGCCTTTCTCGGAACACTGAAGCTTTCTTT. It is translated as CASSLSRNTEAFF.